This TCR beta chain was profiled in a study of PD-1 blockade in classical Hodgkin lymphoma. Profiled with immunoSEQ multiplex PCR; TCRdb holds only in-frame clones, not every one. The sample holds some 100,000 clones; roughly 90% are singletons and the top ten take approximately 6.3%. Every patient was affected by relapse after autologous stem cell transplantation, while exposure to brentuximab vedotin was not uniform. This CDR3 comprises 14 residues. The germline gives CDR1 SGHNT, CDR2 YYREEE (reference sequence). V shed 1 base and J shed 1 base, with 9 bases lying between them. The sequence derives from a human donor with classical Hodgkin lymphoma. Sequencing used peripheral blood mononuclear cells (PBMCs), obtained before the second cycle of nivolumab. The rearrangement links TRBV5-4 to TRBJ2-7; D might be TRBD1 (5 bases). DNA for the CDR3: TGTGCCAGCAGCTTGTGGCAGGGTTCCTACGAGCAGTACTTC. This codes for CASSLWQGSYEQYF. Combining the CDR3 with reference TRBV5-4 and TRBJ2-7 gives the whole variable domain ETGVTQSPTHLIKTRGQQVTLRCSSQSGHNTVSWYQQALGQGPQFIFQYYREEENGRGNFPPRFSGLQFPNYSSELNVNALELDDSALYLCASSLWQGSYEQYFGPGTRLTVT.